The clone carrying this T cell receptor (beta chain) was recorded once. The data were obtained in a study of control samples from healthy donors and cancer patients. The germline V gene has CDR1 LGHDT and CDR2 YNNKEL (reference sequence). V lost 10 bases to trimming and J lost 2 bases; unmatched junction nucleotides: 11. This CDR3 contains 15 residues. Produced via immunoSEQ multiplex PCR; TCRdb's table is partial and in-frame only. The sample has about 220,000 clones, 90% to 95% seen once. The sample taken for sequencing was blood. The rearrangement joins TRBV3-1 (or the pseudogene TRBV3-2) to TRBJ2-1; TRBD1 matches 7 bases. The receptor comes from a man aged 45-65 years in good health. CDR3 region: CATRARDSTYNEQFF. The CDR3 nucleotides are TGTGCCACCAGGGCCCGGGACAGTACCTACAATGAGCAGTTCTTC.